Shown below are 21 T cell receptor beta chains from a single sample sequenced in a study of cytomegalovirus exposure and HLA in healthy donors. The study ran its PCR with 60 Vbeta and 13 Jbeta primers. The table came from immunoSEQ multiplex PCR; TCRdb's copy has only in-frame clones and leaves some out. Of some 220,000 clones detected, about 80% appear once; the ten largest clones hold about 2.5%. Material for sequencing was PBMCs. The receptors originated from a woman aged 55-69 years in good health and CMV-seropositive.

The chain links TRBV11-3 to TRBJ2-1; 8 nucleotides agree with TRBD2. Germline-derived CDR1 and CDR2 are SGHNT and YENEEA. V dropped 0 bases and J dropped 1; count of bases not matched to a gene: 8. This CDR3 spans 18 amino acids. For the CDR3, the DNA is TGTGCCAGCAGCTTAGATCAGAGCGGGAGTGGGTCCTACAATGAGCAGTTCTTC. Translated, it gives CASSLDQSGSGSYNEQFF.

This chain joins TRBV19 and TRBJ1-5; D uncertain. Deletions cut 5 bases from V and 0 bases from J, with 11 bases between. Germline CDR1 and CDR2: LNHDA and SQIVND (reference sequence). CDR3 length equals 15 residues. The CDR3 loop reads CASSWSGDSNQPQHF. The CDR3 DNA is TGTGCCAGTAGTTGGTCCGGGGATAGCAATCAGCCCCAGCATTTT.

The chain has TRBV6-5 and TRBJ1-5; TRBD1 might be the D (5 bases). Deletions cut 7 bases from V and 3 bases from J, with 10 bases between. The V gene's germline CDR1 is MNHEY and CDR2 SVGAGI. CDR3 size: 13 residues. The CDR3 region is CASTQGINQPQHF. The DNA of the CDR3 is TGTGCCAGCACGCAGGGCATCAATCAGCCCCAGCATTTT.

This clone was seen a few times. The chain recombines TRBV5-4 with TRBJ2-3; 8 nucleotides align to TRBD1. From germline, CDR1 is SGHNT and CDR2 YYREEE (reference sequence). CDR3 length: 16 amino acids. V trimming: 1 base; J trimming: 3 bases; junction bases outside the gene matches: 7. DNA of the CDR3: TGTGCCAGCAGCTTGTCGTTTACAGGGGGAACAGATACGCAGTATTTT. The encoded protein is CASSLSFTGGTDTQYF.

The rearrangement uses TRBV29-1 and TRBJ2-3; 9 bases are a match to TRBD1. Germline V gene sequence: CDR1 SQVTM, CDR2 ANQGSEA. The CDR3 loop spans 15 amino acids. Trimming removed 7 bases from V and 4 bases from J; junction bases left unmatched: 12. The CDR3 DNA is TGCAGCGCCTACAGGGACAGGGCTGGGGCAGATACGCAGTATTTT. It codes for CSAYRDRAGADTQYF.

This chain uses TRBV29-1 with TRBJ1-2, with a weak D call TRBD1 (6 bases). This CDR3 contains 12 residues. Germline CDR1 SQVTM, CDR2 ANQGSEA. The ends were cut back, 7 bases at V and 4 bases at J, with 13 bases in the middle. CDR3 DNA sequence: TGCAGCGGGGTGGGGGCCGGCTATGGCTACACCTTC. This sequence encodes CSGVGAGYGYTF.

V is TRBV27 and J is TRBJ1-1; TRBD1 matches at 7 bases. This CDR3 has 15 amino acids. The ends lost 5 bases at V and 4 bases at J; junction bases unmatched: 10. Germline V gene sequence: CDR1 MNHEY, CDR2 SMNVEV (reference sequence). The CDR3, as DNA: TGTGCCAGCAGTCCTCAACAGGGGTTGGGCACTGAAGCTTTCTTT. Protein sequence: CASSPQQGLGTEAFF.

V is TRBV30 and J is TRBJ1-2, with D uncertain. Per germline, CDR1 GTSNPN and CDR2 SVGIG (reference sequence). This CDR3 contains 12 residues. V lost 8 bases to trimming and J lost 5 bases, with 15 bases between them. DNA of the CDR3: TGTGCCATCTGGACCGGGAGTTATGGCTACACCTTC. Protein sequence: CAIWTGSYGYTF.

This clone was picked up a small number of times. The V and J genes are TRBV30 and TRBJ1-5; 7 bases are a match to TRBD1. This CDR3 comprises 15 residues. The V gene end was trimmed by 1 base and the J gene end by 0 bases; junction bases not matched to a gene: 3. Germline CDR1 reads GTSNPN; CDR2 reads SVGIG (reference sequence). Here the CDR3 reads CAWSAGQTSNQPQHF. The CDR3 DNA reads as TGTGCCTGGAGTGCGGGACAGACTAGCAATCAGCCCCAGCATTTT.

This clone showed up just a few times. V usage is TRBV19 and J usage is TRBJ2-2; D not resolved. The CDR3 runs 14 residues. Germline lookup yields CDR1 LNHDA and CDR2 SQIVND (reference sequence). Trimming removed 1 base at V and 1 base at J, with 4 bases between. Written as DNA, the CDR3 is TGTGCCAGTAGTATAGCAGGGAACACCGGGGAGCTGTTTTTT. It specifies CASSIAGNTGELFF.

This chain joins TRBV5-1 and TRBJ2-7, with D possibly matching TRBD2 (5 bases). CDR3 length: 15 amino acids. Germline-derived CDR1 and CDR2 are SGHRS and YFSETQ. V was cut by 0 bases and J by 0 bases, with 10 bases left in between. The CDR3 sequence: CASSLVSRGSYEQYF. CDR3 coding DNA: TGCGCCAGCAGCTTGGTTTCTCGGGGCTCCTACGAGCAGTACTTC. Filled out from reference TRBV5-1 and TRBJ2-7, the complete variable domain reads KAGVTQTPRYLIKTRGQQVTLSCSPISGHRSVSWYQQTPGQGLQFLFEYFSETQRNKGNFPGRFSGRQFSNSRSEMNVSTLELGDSALYLCASSLVSRGSYEQYFGPGTRLTVT.

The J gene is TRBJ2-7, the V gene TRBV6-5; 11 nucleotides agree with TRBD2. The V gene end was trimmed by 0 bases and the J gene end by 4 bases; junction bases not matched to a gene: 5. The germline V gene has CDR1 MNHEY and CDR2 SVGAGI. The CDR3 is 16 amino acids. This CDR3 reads CASSYSSGGASYEQYF. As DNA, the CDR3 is TGTGCCAGCAGTTACTCTAGCGGGGGGGCGTCATACGAGCAGTACTTC.

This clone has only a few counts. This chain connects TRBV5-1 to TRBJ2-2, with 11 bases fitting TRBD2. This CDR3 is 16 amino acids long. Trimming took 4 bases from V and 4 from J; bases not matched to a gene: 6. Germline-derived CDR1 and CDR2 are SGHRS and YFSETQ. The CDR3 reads CASSAEGTSGTGELFF. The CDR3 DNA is TGCGCCAGCAGCGCGGAGGGGACTAGCGGCACCGGGGAGCTGTTTTTT.

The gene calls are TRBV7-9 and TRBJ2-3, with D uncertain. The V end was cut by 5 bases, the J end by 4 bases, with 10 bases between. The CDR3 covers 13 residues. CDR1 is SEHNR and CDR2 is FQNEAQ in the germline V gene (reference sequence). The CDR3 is CASSPQSADTQYF. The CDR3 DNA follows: TGTGCCAGCAGCCCACAGTCGGCAGATACGCAGTATTTT. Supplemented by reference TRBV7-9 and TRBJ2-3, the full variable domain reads DTGVSQNPRHKITKRGQNVTFRCDPISEHNRLYWYRQTLGQGPEFLTYFQNEAQLEKSRLLSDRFSAERPKGSFSTLEIQRTEQGDSAMYLCASSPQSADTQYFGPGTRLTVL.

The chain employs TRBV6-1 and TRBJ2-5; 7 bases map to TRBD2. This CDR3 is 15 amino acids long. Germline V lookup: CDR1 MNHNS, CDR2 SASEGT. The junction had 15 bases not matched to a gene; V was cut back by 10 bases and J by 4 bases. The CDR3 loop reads CATGGMSGIRETQYF. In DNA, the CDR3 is TGTGCCACAGGAGGTATGAGCGGGATAAGAGAGACCCAGTACTTC.

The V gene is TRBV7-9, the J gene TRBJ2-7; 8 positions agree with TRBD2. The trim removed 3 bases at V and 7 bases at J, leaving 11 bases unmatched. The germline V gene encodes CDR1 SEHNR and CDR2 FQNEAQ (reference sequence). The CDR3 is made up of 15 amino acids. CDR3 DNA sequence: TGTGCCAGCAGCTTGAGGGCGGGGGGCCCGTTGGAGCAGTACTTC. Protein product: CASSLRAGGPLEQYF. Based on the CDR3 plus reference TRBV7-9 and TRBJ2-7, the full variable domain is DTGVSQNPRHKITKRGQNVTFRCDPISEHNRLYWYRQTLGQGPEFLTYFQNEAQLEKSRLLSDRFSAERPKGSFSTLEIQRTEQGDSAMYLCASSLRAGGPLEQYFGPGTRLTVT.

The CDR3 DNA follows: TGTGCCAGCTCACCAGGGCGACCCTATAATTCACCCCTCCACTTT. This translates into CASSPGRPYNSPLHF. The chain joins TRBV18 to TRBJ1-6, with D hard to call. The ends were cut back, 2 bases at V and 2 bases at J, with 7 bases in the middle. The germline gives CDR1 KGHSH, CDR2 LQKENI. The CDR3 is made up of 15 amino acids.

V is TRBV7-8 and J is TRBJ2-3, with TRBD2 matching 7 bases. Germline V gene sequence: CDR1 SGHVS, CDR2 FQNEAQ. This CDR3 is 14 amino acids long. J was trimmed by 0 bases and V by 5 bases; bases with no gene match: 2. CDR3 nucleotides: TGTGCCAGCAGCCCGGGGGGAAGCACAGATACGCAGTATTTT. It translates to CASSPGGSTDTQYF.

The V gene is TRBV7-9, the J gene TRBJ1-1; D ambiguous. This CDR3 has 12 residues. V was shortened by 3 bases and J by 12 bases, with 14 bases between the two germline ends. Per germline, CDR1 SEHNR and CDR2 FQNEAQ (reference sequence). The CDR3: CASSFQVPEPFF. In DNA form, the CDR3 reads TGTGCCAGCAGCTTCCAGGTCCCTGAGCCTTTCTTT.

The CDR3 DNA follows: TGTGCCAACCTACGTCAGGACGGGGAATCGTACTATGGCTACACCTTC. The encoded protein is CANLRQDGESYYGYTF. The chain uses TRBV19 and TRBJ1-2, with D hard to call. Trimming left V 10 bases short and J 3 bases short, with 24 bases between. The CDR3 runs to 16 residues. From germline, CDR1 is LNHDA and CDR2 SQIVND (reference sequence). Based on the CDR3 plus reference TRBV19 and TRBJ1-2, the full variable domain is DGGITQSPKYLFRKEGQNVTLSCEQNLNHDAMYWYRQDPGQGLRLIYYSQIVNDFQKGDIAEGYSVSREKKESFPLTVTSAQKNPTAFYLCANLRQDGESYYGYTFGSGTRLTVV.

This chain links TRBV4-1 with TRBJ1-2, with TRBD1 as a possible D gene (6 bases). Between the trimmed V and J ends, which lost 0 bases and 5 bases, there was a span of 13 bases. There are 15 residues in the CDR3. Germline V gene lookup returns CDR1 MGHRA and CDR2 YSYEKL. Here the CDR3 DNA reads TGCGCCAGCAGCCAAGATCGGGGGGCAGGTTATGGCTACACCTTC. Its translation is CASSQDRGAGYGYTF.